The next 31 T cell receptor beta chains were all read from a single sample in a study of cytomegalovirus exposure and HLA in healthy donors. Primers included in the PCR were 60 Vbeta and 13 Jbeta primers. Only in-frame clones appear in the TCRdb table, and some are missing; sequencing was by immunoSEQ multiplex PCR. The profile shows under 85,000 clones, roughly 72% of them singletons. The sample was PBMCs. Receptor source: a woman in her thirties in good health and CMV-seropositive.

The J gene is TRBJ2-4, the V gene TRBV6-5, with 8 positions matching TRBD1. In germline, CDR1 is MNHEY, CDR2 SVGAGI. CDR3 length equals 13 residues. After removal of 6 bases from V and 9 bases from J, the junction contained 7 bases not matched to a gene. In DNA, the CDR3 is TGTGCCAGCAGGAAGGACAGGGACTCCATTCAGTACTTC. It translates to CASRKDRDSIQYF.

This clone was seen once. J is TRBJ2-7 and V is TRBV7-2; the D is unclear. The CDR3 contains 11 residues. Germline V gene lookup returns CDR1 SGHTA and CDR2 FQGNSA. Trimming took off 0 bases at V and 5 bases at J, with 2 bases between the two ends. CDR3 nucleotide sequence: TGTGCCAGCAGCTTAGCCAACGAGCAGTACTTC. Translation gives CASSLANEQYF.

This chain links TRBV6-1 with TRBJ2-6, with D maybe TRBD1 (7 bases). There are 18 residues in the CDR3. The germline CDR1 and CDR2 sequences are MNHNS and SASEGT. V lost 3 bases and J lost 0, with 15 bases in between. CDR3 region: CASSDRGRFTSGANVLTF. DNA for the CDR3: TGTGCCAGCAGTGACAGGGGGAGGTTCACCTCTGGGGCCAACGTCCTGACTTTC.

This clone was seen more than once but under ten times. For the CDR3, the DNA is TGCGCCAGCAGCTTGTCTAGCGGGACTTACAATGAGCAGTTCTTC. Protein product: CASSLSSGTYNEQFF. The V call is TRBV5-1, the J call TRBJ2-1; 9 positions agree with TRBD2. The CDR3 has 15 amino acids. V lost 1 base to trimming and J lost 4 bases; unmatched junction nucleotides: 3. Germline V gene data show CDR1 as SGHRS and CDR2 as YFSETQ. The full variable domain, with the rest looked up from reference TRBV5-1 and TRBJ2-1, is KAGVTQTPRYLIKTRGQQVTLSCSPISGHRSVSWYQQTPGQGLQFLFEYFSETQRNKGNFPGRFSGRQFSNSRSEMNVSTLELGDSALYLCASSLSSGTYNEQFFGPGTRLTVL.

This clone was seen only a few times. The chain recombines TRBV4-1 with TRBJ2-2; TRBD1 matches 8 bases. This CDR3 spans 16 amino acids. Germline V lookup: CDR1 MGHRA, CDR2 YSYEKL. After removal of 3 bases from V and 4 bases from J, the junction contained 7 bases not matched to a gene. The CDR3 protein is CASSHPGQGGTGELFF. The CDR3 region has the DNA TGCGCCAGCAGCCACCCCGGACAGGGTGGCACCGGGGAGCTGTTTTTT.

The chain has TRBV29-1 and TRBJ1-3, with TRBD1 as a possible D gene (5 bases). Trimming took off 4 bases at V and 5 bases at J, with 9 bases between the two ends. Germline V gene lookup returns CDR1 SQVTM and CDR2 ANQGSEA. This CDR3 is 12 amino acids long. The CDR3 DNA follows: TGCAGCGTTGGGCAGGGTAGAAACACCATATATTTT. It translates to CSVGQGRNTIYF.

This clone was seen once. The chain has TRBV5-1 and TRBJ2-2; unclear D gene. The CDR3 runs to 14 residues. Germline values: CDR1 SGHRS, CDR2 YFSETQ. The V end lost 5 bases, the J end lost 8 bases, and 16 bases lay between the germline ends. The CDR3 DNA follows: TGCGCCAGCAGTCAAACTGTGTCGGGTGGGGAGCTGTTTTTT. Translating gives CASSQTVSGGELFF. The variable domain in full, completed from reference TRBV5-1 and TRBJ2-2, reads KAGVTQTPRYLIKTRGQQVTLSCSPISGHRSVSWYQQTPGQGLQFLFEYFSETQRNKGNFPGRFSGRQFSNSRSEMNVSTLELGDSALYLCASSQTVSGGELFFGEGSRLTVL.

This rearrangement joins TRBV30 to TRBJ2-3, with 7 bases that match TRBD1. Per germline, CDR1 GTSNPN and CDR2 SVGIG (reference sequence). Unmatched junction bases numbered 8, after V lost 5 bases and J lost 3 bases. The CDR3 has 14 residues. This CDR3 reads CAWGAGGLTDTQYF. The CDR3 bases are TGTGCCTGGGGAGCAGGGGGTCTAACAGATACGCAGTATTTT.

DNA for the CDR3: TGTGCCAGCTCTACCGGGACATTGAACACCGGGAATGAGCAGTTCTTC. Protein: CASSTGTLNTGNEQFF. V and J are TRBV18 and TRBJ2-1; a possible D gene is TRBD1 (6 bases). This CDR3 spans 16 amino acids. Germline loops: CDR1 KGHSH, CDR2 LQKENI. V was pared by 6 bases and J by 7 bases, with 22 bases between.

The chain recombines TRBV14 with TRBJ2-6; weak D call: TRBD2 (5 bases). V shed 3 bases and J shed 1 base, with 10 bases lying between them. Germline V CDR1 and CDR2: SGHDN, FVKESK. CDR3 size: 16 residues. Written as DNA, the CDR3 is TGTGCCAGCAGCCAGCGACGGACTTCTGGGGCCAACGTCCTGACTTTC. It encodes CASSQRRTSGANVLTF. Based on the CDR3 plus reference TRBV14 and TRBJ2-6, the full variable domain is EAGVTQFPSHSVIEKGQTVTLRCDPISGHDNLYWYRRVMGKEIKFLLHFVKESKQDESGMPNNRFLAERTGGTYSTLKVQPAELEDSGVYFCASSQRRTSGANVLTFGAGSRLTVL.

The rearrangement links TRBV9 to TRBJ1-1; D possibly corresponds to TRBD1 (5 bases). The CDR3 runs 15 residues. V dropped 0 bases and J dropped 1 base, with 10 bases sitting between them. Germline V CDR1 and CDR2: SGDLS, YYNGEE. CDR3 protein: CASSVGPGGNTEAFF. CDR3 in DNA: TGTGCCAGCAGCGTAGGTCCGGGGGGGAACACTGAAGCTTTCTTT. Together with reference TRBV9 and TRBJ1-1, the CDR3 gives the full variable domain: DSGVTQTPKHLITATGQRVTLRCSPRSGDLSVYWYQQSLDQGLQFLIQYYNGEERAKGNILERFSAQQFPDLHSELNLSSLELGDSALYFCASSVGPGGNTEAFFGQGTRLTVV.

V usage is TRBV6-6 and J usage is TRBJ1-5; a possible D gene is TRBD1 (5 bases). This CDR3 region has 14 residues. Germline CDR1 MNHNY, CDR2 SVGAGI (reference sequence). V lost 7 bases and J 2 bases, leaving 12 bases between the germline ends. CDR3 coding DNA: TGTGCCAGCACCGACGGGGGAGGCAATCAGCCCCAGCATTTT. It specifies CASTDGGGNQPQHF.

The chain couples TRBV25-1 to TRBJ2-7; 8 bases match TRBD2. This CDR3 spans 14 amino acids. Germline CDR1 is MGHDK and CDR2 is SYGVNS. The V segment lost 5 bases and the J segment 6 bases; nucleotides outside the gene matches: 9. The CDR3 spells CASSPRAGVGEQYF. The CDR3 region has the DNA TGTGCCAGCAGTCCAAGAGCGGGAGTCGGCGAGCAGTACTTC.

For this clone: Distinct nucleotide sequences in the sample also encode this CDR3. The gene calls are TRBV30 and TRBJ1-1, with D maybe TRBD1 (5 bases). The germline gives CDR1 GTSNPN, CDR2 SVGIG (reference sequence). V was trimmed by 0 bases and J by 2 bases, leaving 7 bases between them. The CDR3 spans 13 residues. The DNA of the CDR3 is TGTGCCTGGAGTGTTCAGGGAAACACTGAAGCTTTCTTT. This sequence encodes CAWSVQGNTEAFF.

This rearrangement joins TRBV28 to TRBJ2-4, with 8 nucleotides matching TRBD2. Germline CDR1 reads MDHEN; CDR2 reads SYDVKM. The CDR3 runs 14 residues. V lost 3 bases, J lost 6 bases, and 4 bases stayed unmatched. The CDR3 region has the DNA TGTGCCAGCAGTTTCAAGAGCGGGGGAAACATTCAGTACTTC. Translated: CASSFKSGGNIQYF. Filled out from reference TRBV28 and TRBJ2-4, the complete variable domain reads DVKVTQSSRYLVKRTGEKVFLECVQDMDHENMFWYRQDPGLGLRLIYFSYDVKMKEKGDIPEGYSVSREKKERFSLILESASTNQTSMYLCASSFKSGGNIQYFGAGTRLSVL.

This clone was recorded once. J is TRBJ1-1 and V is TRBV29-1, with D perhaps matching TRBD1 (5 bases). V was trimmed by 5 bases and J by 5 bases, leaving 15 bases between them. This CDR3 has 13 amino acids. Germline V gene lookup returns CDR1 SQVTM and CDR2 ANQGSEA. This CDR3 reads CSVWGRGLTEAFF. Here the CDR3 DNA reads TGCAGCGTTTGGGGTCGGGGGTTAACTGAAGCTTTCTTT.

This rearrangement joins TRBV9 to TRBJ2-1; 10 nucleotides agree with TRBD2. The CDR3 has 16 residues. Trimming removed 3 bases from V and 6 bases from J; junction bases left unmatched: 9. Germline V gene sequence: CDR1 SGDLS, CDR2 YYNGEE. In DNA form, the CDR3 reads TGTGCCAGCAGCGAATTAGCGGGAGGTAATCCCAATGAGCAGTTCTTC. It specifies CASSELAGGNPNEQFF.

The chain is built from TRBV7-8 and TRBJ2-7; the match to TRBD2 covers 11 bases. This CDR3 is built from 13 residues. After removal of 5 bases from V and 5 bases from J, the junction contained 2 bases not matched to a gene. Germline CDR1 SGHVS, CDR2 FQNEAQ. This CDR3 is CASSTSGSNEQYF. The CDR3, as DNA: TGTGCCAGCAGCACTAGCGGGAGCAACGAGCAGTACTTC.

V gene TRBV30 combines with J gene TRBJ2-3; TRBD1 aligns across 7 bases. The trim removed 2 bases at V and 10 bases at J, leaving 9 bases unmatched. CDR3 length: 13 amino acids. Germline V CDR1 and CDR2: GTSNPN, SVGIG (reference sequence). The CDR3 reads CAWSYQGQAAQYF. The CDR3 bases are TGTGCCTGGAGTTACCAAGGACAGGCAGCGCAGTATTTT. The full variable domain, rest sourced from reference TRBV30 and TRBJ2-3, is SQTIHQWPATLVQPVGSPLSLECTVEGTSNPNLYWYRQAAGRGLQLLFYSVGIGQISSEVPQNLSASRPQDRQFILSSKKLLLSDSGFYLCAWSYQGQAAQYFGPGTRLTVL.

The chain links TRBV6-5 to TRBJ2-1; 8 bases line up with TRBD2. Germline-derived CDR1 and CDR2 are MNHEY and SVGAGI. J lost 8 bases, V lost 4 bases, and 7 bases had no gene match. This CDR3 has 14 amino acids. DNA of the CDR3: TGTGCCAGCAGTTCGGGGGGGACCCCGTATGAGCAGTTCTTC. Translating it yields CASSSGGTPYEQFF.

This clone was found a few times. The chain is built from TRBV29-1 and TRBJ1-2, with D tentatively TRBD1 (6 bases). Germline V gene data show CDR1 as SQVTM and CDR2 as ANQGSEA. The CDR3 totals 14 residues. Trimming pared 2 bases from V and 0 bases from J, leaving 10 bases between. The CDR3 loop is CSVETGTPNYGYTF. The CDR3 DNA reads TGCAGCGTTGAAACCGGGACACCTAACTATGGCTACACCTTC.

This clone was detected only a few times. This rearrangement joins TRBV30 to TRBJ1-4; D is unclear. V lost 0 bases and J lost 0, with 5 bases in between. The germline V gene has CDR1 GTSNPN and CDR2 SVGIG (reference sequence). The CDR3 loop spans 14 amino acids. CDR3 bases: TGTGCCTGGAGTGTTTATGCAACTAATGAAAAACTGTTTTTT. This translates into CAWSVYATNEKLFF.

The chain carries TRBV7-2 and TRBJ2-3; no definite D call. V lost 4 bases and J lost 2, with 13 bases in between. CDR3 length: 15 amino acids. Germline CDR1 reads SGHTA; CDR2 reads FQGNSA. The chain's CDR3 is CASSSALRPTDTQYF. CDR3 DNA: TGTGCCAGCAGCTCAGCTCTCAGGCCCACAGATACGCAGTATTTT.

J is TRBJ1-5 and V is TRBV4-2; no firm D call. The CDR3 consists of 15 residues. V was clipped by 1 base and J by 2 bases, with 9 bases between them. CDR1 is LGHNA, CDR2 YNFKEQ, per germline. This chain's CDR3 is CASSQGGRGNQPQHF. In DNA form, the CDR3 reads TGTGCCAGCAGCCAAGGCGGGAGGGGCAATCAGCCCCAGCATTTT.

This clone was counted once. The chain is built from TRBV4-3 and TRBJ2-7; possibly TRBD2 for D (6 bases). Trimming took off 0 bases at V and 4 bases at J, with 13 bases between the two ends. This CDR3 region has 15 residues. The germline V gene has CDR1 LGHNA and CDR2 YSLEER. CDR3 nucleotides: TGCGCCAGCAGCCAAGATACACTCGGGGGTTACGAGCAGTACTTC. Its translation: CASSQDTLGGYEQYF.

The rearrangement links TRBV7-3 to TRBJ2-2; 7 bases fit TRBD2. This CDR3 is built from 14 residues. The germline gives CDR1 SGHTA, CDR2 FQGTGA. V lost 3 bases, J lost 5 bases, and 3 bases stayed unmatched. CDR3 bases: TGTGCCAGCAGCTTCCGGCGGGGGACCGGGGAGCTGTTTTTT. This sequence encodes CASSFRRGTGELFF.

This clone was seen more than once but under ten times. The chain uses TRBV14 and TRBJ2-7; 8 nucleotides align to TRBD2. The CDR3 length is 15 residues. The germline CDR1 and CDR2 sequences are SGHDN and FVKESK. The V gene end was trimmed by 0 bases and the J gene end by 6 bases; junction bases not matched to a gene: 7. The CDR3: CASSQEREDRLEQYF. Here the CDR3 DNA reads TGTGCCAGCAGCCAAGAGCGGGAGGACCGCCTCGAGCAGTACTTC.

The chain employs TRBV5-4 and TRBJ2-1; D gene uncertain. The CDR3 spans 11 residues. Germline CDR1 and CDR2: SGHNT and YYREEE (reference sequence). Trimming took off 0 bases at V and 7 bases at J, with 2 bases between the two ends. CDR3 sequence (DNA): TGTGCCAGCAGCTTGGCTAATGAGCAGTTCTTC. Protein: CASSLANEQFF. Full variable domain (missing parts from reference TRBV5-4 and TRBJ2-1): ETGVTQSPTHLIKTRGQQVTLRCSSQSGHNTVSWYQQALGQGPQFIFQYYREEENGRGNFPPRFSGLQFPNYSSELNVNALELDDSALYLCASSLANEQFFGPGTRLTVL.

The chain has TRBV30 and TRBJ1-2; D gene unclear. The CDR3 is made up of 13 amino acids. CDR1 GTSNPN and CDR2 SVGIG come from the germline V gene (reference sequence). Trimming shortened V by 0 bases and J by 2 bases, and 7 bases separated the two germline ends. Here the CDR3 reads CAWSVDTNYGYTF. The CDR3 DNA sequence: TGTGCCTGGAGTGTTGACACGAACTATGGCTACACCTTC.

CDR3 nucleotide sequence: TGTGCCAGCAGTGGGGGCTTGTATGGGATGCTTACTTATGGCTACACCTTC. It yields the protein CASSGGLYGMLTYGYTF. The chain joins TRBV6-1 to TRBJ1-2, with a tentative D call TRBD1 (5 bases). The CDR3 has 17 amino acids. V was cut by 4 bases and J by 5 bases, with 23 bases left in between. From germline, CDR1 is MNHNS and CDR2 SASEGT.

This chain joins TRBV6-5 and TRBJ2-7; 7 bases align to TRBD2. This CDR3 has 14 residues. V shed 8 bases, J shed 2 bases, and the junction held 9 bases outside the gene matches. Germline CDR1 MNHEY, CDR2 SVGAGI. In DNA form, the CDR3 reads TGTGCCAGCCGACCTCAGGGAGGGCCCTACGAGCAGTACTTC. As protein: CASRPQGGPYEQYF.